A selection of T cell receptor beta chains follows, all from one sample in a study of blood T cell repertoires in COVID-19. Sequencing used immunoSEQ multiplex PCR; TCRdb keeps in-frame clones, though not all of them. The sample has about 190,000 clones; about 82% are singletons. Sequencing was performed on PBMCs or T cells enriched from blood (not recorded which). The receptors were gathered from a woman in her 30s who had recovered from COVID-19. CDR3s include the opening cysteine and the closing phenylalanine or tryptophan. The order of the fields is V gene, J gene, CDR3 protein.

>TRBV18|TRBJ2-7
CASSPLSGVREQYF
>TRBV18|TRBJ2-5
CASSFSGTSGQETQYF
>TRBV6-5|TRBJ1-2
CASSYRANYGYTF
>TRBV9|TRBJ2-2
CASSGRILAGEDAGELFF
>TRBV6-5|TRBJ2-2
CASSWGLNTGELFF
>TRBV25-1|TRBJ2-1
CASSGFRLAGLPNEQFF
>TRBV4-2|TRBJ2-7
CASSQDLEYYEQYF
>TRBV4-1|TRBJ2-4
CASSQGLAGGRAKNIQYF
>TRBV27|TRBJ2-7
CASSTGFFYEQYF
>TRBV20-1|TRBJ2-1
CSASIAGDLRNEQFF
>TRBV28|TRBJ1-6
CASSLRTDSYNSPLHF
>TRBV4-1|TRBJ1-5
CASSPEGTGDSQPQHF
>TRBV19|TRBJ2-2
CASIRTGSTGELFF
>TRBV19|TRBJ2-2
CASSPGSGELFF
>TRBV11-3|TRBJ2-2
CASSHRTSGGVLFF
>TRBV11-2|TRBJ1-1
CASSLVPGIEAFF
>TRBV7-3|TRBJ2-2
CASTSGRNRDTGELFF
>TRBV4-1|TRBJ2-3
CASSQTGGLDTQYF
>TRBV4-1|TRBJ1-2
CASSQAPGPYGYTF
>TRBV28|TRBJ2-5
CASSPPTSGSETQYF
>TRBV28|TRBJ2-1
CASSFSEMRNSYNEQFF
>TRBV4-1|TRBJ1-6
CASSQRDSNSPLHF
>TRBV20-1|TRBJ2-7
CSARADYEQYF
>TRBV28|TRBJ2-6
CASSSNGLPGANVLTF
>TRBV3-1/TRBV3-2|TRBJ2-2
CASSQAGAGLNTGELFF
>TRBV5-5|TRBJ2-1
CASSRGSGSYNEQFF
>TRBV29-1|TRBJ1-1
CSVGGTGGPGGMNTEAFF
>TRBV6-5|TRBJ1-2
CASRRQGLGYGYTF
>TRBV5-6|TRBJ1-4
CASSGNRVGIEKLFF
>TRBV2|TRBJ2-5
CASNEVDSHQETQYF
>TRBV6-4|TRBJ2-1
CASSEGLWNEQFF